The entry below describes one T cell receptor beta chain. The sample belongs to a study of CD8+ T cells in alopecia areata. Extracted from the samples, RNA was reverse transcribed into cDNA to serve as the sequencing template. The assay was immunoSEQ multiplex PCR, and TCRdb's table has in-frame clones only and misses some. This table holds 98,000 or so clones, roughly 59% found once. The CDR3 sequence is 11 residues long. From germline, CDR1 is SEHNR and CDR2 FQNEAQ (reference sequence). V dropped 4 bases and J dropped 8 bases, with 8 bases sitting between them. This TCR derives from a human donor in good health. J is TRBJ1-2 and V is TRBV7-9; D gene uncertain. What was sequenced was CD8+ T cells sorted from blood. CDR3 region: CASSWARGYTF. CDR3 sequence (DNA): TGTGCCAGCAGCTGGGCCCGGGGCTACACCTTC.